One T cell receptor (beta chain) is described in this entry. The antigen is not known. TCRdb's table, derived via immunoSEQ multiplex PCR, lists solely in-frame clones and lacks some. Of about 1.5 million clones in the sample, roughly 97% were seen once. The data stem from a study of shared clonotypes between healthy human individuals. Across the study: Two women and a few men aged 18 to 49 served as donors. Study findings and constraints: In contrast to clonotypes shared by all four donors, non-shared clonotypes had lower generation probabilities.

V shed 8 bases and J 2 bases; nucleotides not matched to a gene: 6. The germline CDR1 and CDR2 sequences are MDHEN and SYDVKM. The CDR3 spans 15 residues. Sequencing input: naive CD4+ T cells sorted from blood. The subset denotes: CD45RA+ positively selected. This clonotype originated in a man under 40 in good health. The chain carries TRBV28 and TRBJ2-3, with 11 bases that match TRBD2. CDR3 in amino acids: CASDISGRATDTQYF. DNA of the CDR3: TGTGCCAGCGACATTAGCGGGAGGGCCACAGATACGCAGTATTTT.